These 20 T cell receptor beta chains originate from one sample sequenced in a study of cytomegalovirus exposure and HLA in healthy donors. Primers for the PCR totalled 60 Vbeta and 13 Jbeta. Produced via immunoSEQ multiplex PCR; TCRdb's table is partial and in-frame only. The table lists 150,000 to 200,000 clones, 65% to 80% of them singletons. The sample comprised PBMCs. Receptor source: a woman aged 40 to 49 in good health and CMV-seronegative.

This clone was detected only a few times. The chain joins TRBV15 to TRBJ1-1, with a tentative D call TRBD1 (6 bases). From germline, CDR1 is LNHNV and CDR2 YYDKDF (reference sequence). Trimming stripped 2 bases from V and 1 base from J, with 11 bases between. This CDR3 is built from 15 residues. CDR3 sequence reads: CATSRSPQGNTEAFF. CDR3 nucleotide sequence: TGTGCCACCAGCAGATCACCACAGGGGAACACTGAAGCTTTCTTT.

The rearrangement uses TRBV7-9 and TRBJ2-3; possibly TRBD2 for D (7 bases). V gave up 0 bases and J gave up 2 bases, with 9 bases separating them. CDR3 length: 15 amino acids. Germline V gives CDR1 SEHNR, CDR2 FQNEAQ (reference sequence). CDR3 DNA sequence: TGTGCCAGCAGCTTAGCGGGGGGGCCCACAGATACGCAGTATTTT. This sequence encodes CASSLAGGPTDTQYF.

The genes are TRBV5-4 and TRBJ1-1; TRBD1 matches 8 bases. With V trimmed by 4 bases and J by 3 bases, 2 bases remained unmatched. Per the germline V gene, CDR1 is SGHNT and CDR2 is YYREEE (reference sequence). CDR3 size: 13 residues. The CDR3 coding sequence is TGTGCCAGCAGCCTGACAGGGGACACTGAAGCTTTCTTT. It specifies CASSLTGDTEAFF.

This clone has more than one count but fewer than ten. The chain is built from TRBV4-3 and TRBJ2-3, with D perhaps matching TRBD1 (6 bases). Germline values: CDR1 LGHNA, CDR2 YSLEER. V shed 1 base and J shed 2 bases, with 10 bases lying between them. This CDR3 contains 15 residues. The CDR3 nucleotides are TGCGCCAGCAGCCAAGTGGGGGCGAACACAGATACGCAGTATTTT. This sequence encodes CASSQVGANTDTQYF.

The rearrangement uses TRBV14 and TRBJ2-2; 15 bases are a match to TRBD2. The CDR3 contains 18 residues. V dropped 6 bases and J dropped 6; count of bases not matched to a gene: 11. The germline CDR1 and CDR2 sequences are SGHDN and FVKESK. The CDR3 DNA follows: TGTGCCAGCAGTACCCGGACTAGCGGGAGGGCGGAGCCCGGGGAGCTGTTTTTT. It is translated as CASSTRTSGRAEPGELFF.

The chain joins TRBV5-1 to TRBJ2-3; 9 bases align to TRBD2. J gave up 0 bases and V 4 bases, and 3 bases lay outside the gene matches. Germline V CDR1 and CDR2: SGHRS, YFSETQ. CDR3 length equals 15 residues. CDR3 loop: CASSTSGPSTDTQYF. Here the CDR3 DNA reads TGCGCCAGCAGCACTAGCGGGCCTAGCACAGATACGCAGTATTTT.

This clone was seen more than once but under ten times. This chain links TRBV7-2 with TRBJ1-2; possibly TRBD1 for D (5 bases). There are 15 residues in the CDR3. V gave up 8 bases and J gave up 7 bases, with 23 bases separating them. Germline V gives CDR1 SGHTA, CDR2 FQGNSA. CDR3 in amino acids: CASGPVIQGGFGYTF. DNA for the CDR3: TGTGCCAGCGGCCCGGTGATTCAGGGAGGTTTTGGCTACACCTTC.

The J gene is TRBJ1-2, the V gene TRBV7-2; the match to TRBD1 covers 7 bases. V lost 5 bases, J lost 5 bases, and 5 bases stayed unmatched. The CDR3 contains 13 residues. Germline V gene lookup returns CDR1 SGHTA and CDR2 FQGNSA. The CDR3 region has the DNA TGTGCCAGCAGCACGACAGGGCGGTATGGCTACACCTTC. It encodes CASSTTGRYGYTF.

The chain has TRBV29-1 and TRBJ1-1; 9 bases match TRBD1. This CDR3 spans 13 amino acids. The V and J ends lost 5 bases and 4 bases, in that order; junction bases with no gene match: 5. Germline V gives CDR1 SQVTM, CDR2 ANQGSEA. The CDR3 coding sequence is TGCAGCGTTCCGGGACAGGGAGGCACTGAAGCTTTCTTT. This sequence encodes CSVPGQGGTEAFF.

This sequence joins TRBV11-3 and TRBJ2-7, with D maybe TRBD2 (5 bases). From germline, CDR1 is SGHNT and CDR2 YENEEA. This CDR3 has 12 amino acids. The V and J ends lost 2 bases and 4 bases respectively, with 6 bases between them. The CDR3 sequence: CASSLWEYEQYV. The CDR3 nucleotides are TGTGCCAGCAGCTTATGGGAGTACGAGCAGTACGTC.

The sample holds one count of this clone. The chain is built from TRBV11-2 and TRBJ2-4; D may be TRBD2 (7 bases). V gave up 0 bases and J gave up 9 bases, with 9 bases separating them. The germline CDR1 and CDR2 sequences are SGHAT and FQNNGV. The CDR3 length is 13 residues. As DNA, the CDR3 is TGTGCCAGCAGCTTAGATGGGGGGGCCATTCAGTACTTC. This encodes CASSLDGGAIQYF.

The DNA for the CDR3 is TGTGCCAGCAGCAGACGACAGGGGAATATAGGCACAGATACGCAGTATTTT. Translating it yields CASSRRQGNIGTDTQYF. The V call is TRBV7-6, the J call TRBJ2-3, with TRBD1 matching over 8 bases. Germline CDR1 is SGHVS and CDR2 is FNYEAQ. The V and J ends lost 5 bases and 1 base, in that order; junction bases with no gene match: 11. This CDR3 is built from 17 residues. Drawing the rest from reference TRBV7-6 and TRBJ2-3, the complete variable domain is GAGVSQSPRYKVTKRGQDVALRCDPISGHVSLYWYRQALGQGPEFLTYFNYEAQQDKSGLPNDRFSAERPEGSISTLTIQRTEQRDSAMYRCASSRRQGNIGTDTQYFGPGTRLTVL.

The V gene is TRBV19, the J gene TRBJ2-3; 9 bases match TRBD1. Germline CDR1 reads LNHDA; CDR2 reads SQIVND (reference sequence). This CDR3 is built from 16 residues. The junction had 5 bases not matched to a gene; V was cut back by 1 base and J by 3 bases. The CDR3 sequence: CASSIGGTGITDTQYF. The CDR3 region has the DNA TGTGCCAGTAGTATAGGAGGGACAGGGATAACAGATACGCAGTATTTT.

The CDR3 sequence is CASSLAWTGDTGELFF. CDR3 nucleotide sequence: TGTGCCAGCAGCTTAGCCTGGACAGGGGACACCGGGGAGCTGTTTTTT. The rearrangement joins TRBV7-2 to TRBJ2-2, with 9 positions matching TRBD1. The germline CDR1 and CDR2 sequences are SGHTA and FQGNSA. The CDR3 sequence is 16 residues long. After removal of 0 bases from V and 3 bases from J, the junction contained 2 bases not matched to a gene.

CDR3 nucleotide sequence: TGTGCCAGTCGGGACAGGGGTTCAGATACGCAGTATTTT. This codes for CASRDRGSDTQYF. The chain couples TRBV19 to TRBJ2-3; TRBD1 matches at 10 bases. V dropped 8 bases and J dropped 4; count of bases not matched to a gene: 3. Germline V CDR1 and CDR2: LNHDA, SQIVND (reference sequence). The CDR3 runs 13 residues.

The chain joins TRBV11-1 to TRBJ2-5, with 10 bases lining up with TRBD2. The J call may be wrong; the DNA end is better matched by TRBJ2-7. The CDR3 contains 16 residues. Germline loops: CDR1 SGHAT, CDR2 FQDESV (reference sequence). CDR3 nucleotide sequence: TGTGCCAGCAGTCCTATTTCTAGCGGGGGACTTTACGAGCAGTACTTC. It translates to CASSPISSGGLYEQYF.

This clone was counted only a few times. The chain carries TRBV27 and TRBJ1-5; TRBD1 aligns across 7 bases. CDR3 length: 17 residues. Germline V gene sequence: CDR1 MNHEY, CDR2 SMNVEV (reference sequence). J lost 2 bases, V lost 5 bases, and 12 bases had no gene match. This chain's CDR3 is CASSPLGGRRGNQPQHF. The CDR3, as DNA: TGTGCCAGCAGTCCCCTAGGGGGCAGGCGGGGCAATCAGCCCCAGCATTTT.

CDR3 nucleotide sequence: TGTGCCAGCAGCCAAGGAGGACAGGGCGGCCAGCCCCAGCATTTT. Amino acid sequence: CASSQGGQGGQPQHF. The rearrangement joins TRBV4-2 to TRBJ1-5, with 8 bases lining up with TRBD1. Losses at the gene ends were 1 base for V and 7 bases for J; bases not matched to a gene: 6. CDR3 length: 15 amino acids. The germline V gene encodes CDR1 LGHNA and CDR2 YNFKEQ.

The CDR3 DNA reads as TGTGCCAGCAGCGTATCGGGGGAGGGCCTCTGGGAGACCCAGTACTTC. The encoded protein is CASSVSGEGLWETQYF. This rearrangement joins TRBV9 to TRBJ2-5, with 7 bases matching TRBD2. The trim removed 1 base at V and 5 bases at J, leaving 11 bases unmatched. Germline CDR1 reads SGDLS; CDR2 reads YYNGEE. This CDR3 is 16 amino acids long.

This clone has a single count. V and J are TRBV30 and TRBJ2-3; perhaps TRBD2 as D (6 bases). The germline V gene encodes CDR1 GTSNPN and CDR2 SVGIG (reference sequence). V shed 0 bases and J shed 1 base, with 8 bases lying between them. There are 14 residues in the CDR3. In DNA, the CDR3 is TGTGCCTGGAGTGTCGGCGGGGGCACAGATACGCAGTATTTT. Amino acids: CAWSVGGGTDTQYF.